This T cell receptor beta chain was obtained from a study of T-cell reconstitution after alpha-beta-depleted transplantation in children. In the case of this clonotype: Its antigen is as yet unknown.

General study points: The study reportedly traced alpha-beta T cells about two months after transplant to several hundred expanded graft clones. At the one-year point after transplant, T-cell counts and TCRbeta diversity were found to come mostly from T cells that had been newly produced.

The CDR3 runs to 13 residues. V trimming: 5 bases; J trimming: 8 bases; junction bases outside the gene matches: 5. CDR1 and CDR2 from the germline V gene are SEHNR and FQNEAQ (reference sequence). The TCRbeta library was prepared with unique molecular identifiers. MiXCR, applied by TCRdb to the PCR reads, yields one record per CDR3 protein. The sample lists 600,000 to 800,000 distinct CDR3 sequences, under 15% occurring once. The TCR was taken from a girl aged 2 to 9 with congenital amegakaryocytic thrombocytopenia, due to receive a stem cell transplant. The sequencing here drew on PBMCs, taken before TCRalphabeta/CD19-depleted stem cell transplant. The chain has TRBV7-9 and TRBJ2-1; 8 nucleotides agree with TRBD1. The CDR3 DNA is TGTGCCAGCAGCGAGACAGGGGTTGATGAGCAGTTCTTC. Amino acids: CASSETGVDEQFF.